The 16 T cell receptor beta chains reported below all come from one sample, sequenced in a study of control samples from healthy donors and cancer patients. Assay: immunoSEQ multiplex PCR; the TCRdb copy retains only in-frame clones and omits some. The sample includes around 190,000 clones, almost 90% of them seen just once. Sequencing was done on a sample of blood. The receptors were gathered from a woman aged 50 to 60 in good health.

The chain recombines TRBV28 with TRBJ2-3; the D gene is possibly TRBD2 (6 bases). CDR3 size: 14 residues. Germline CDR1 reads MDHEN; CDR2 reads SYDVKM. V lost 2 bases, J lost 9 bases, and 15 bases lay in between. In nucleotides, the CDR3 is TGTGCCAGCAGTTTAGCCTCCGGGGGTGGGACGCAGTATTTT. Amino acids: CASSLASGGGTQYF. Complete variable domain (other parts from reference TRBV28 and TRBJ2-3): DVKVTQSSRYLVKRTGEKVFLECVQDMDHENMFWYRQDPGLGLRLIYFSYDVKMKEKGDIPEGYSVSREKKERFSLILESASTNQTSMYLCASSLASGGGTQYFGPGTRLTVL.

The chain couples TRBV28 to TRBJ2-5; 7 positions agree with TRBD1. The junction had 12 bases not matched to a gene; V was cut back by 2 bases and J by 3 bases. Per the germline V gene, CDR1 is MDHEN and CDR2 is SYDVKM. The CDR3 extends over 17 amino acids. CDR3 DNA sequence: TGTGCCAGCAGTTTACTCCCTGGTAGGGGGCTCGAAGAGACCCAGTACTTC. Translation: CASSLLPGRGLEETQYF.

The V and J genes are TRBV7-2 and TRBJ2-1; TRBD2 agrees at 10 bases. Trimming cost V 3 bases and J 10 bases; bases outside gene matches: 6. This CDR3 is 14 amino acids long. Per germline, CDR1 SGHTA and CDR2 FQGNSA. The CDR3 here is CASSFSSGRSEQFF. The CDR3 nucleotides are TGTGCCAGCAGCTTTTCTAGCGGGAGAAGCGAGCAGTTCTTC.

As DNA, the CDR3 is TGTGCCAGCAGAATGGATGTAGGGGTATGGGGCAATCAGCCCCAGCATTTT. The encoded protein is CASRMDVGVWGNQPQHF. The V and J genes are TRBV28 and TRBJ1-5; maybe TRBD1 (5 bases). The germline V gene has CDR1 MDHEN and CDR2 SYDVKM. The CDR3 is made up of 17 amino acids. V lost 6 bases and J 2 bases, leaving 20 bases between the germline ends.

V usage is TRBV5-4 and J usage is TRBJ1-2, with D uncertain. Trimming cost V 2 bases and J 7 bases, with 9 bases left between them. The CDR3 extends over 12 amino acids. Germline V gene lookup returns CDR1 SGHNT and CDR2 YYREEE (reference sequence). The CDR3 spells CASSFRTGGYTF. In DNA form, the CDR3 reads TGTGCCAGCAGCTTTCGAACGGGTGGCTACACCTTC. Variable domain in full (rest from reference TRBV5-4 and TRBJ1-2): ETGVTQSPTHLIKTRGQQVTLRCSSQSGHNTVSWYQQALGQGPQFIFQYYREEENGRGNFPPRFSGLQFPNYSSELNVNALELDDSALYLCASSFRTGGYTFGSGTRLTVV.

V and J are TRBV30 and TRBJ1-5; D perhaps matches TRBD1 (6 bases). Trimming stripped 2 bases from V and 3 bases from J, with 8 bases between. Per germline, CDR1 GTSNPN and CDR2 SVGIG (reference sequence). The length of the CDR3 is 13 residues. The CDR3 bases are TGTGCCTGGAGTCGACAGGCCAATCAGCCCCAGCATTTT. Its translation is CAWSRQANQPQHF.

The J gene is TRBJ2-2, the V gene TRBV5-6, with unresolved D. This CDR3 is built from 14 residues. CDR1 and CDR2 (germline): SGHDT, YYEEEE. Trimming stripped 0 bases from V and 1 base from J, with 4 bases between. In DNA form, the CDR3 reads TGTGCCAGCAGCTTGGGTTGGAACACCGGGGAGCTGTTTTTT. Translating it yields CASSLGWNTGELFF.

The rearrangement joins TRBV28 to TRBJ2-6, with D hard to call. V was trimmed by 3 bases and J by 0 bases, leaving 12 bases between them. There are 17 residues in the CDR3. The V gene's germline CDR1 is MDHEN and CDR2 SYDVKM. CDR3 protein: CASSLSGSFSGANVLTF. The CDR3 DNA sequence: TGTGCCAGCAGTTTGTCCGGCAGCTTCTCTGGGGCCAACGTCCTGACTTTC.

The genes are TRBV27 and TRBJ1-5, with TRBD1 matching 7 bases. V lost 5 bases to trimming and J lost 3 bases; unmatched junction nucleotides: 10. The CDR3 length is 16 residues. The germline V gene encodes CDR1 MNHEY and CDR2 SMNVEV (reference sequence). This CDR3 is CASSPWDSGSNQPQHF. CDR3 DNA: TGTGCCAGCAGTCCTTGGGACAGTGGGTCCAATCAGCCCCAGCATTTT.

The V call is TRBV27, the J call TRBJ1-1, with 9 bases that match TRBD1. CDR3 length: 18 amino acids. With 2 bases clipped from V and 0 bases from J, the junction kept 10 bases outside the gene matches. CDR1 is MNHEY, CDR2 SMNVEV, per germline (reference sequence). The DNA of the CDR3 is TGTGCCAGCAGTTTAATTGTGGGACAGGGTGGAATGAACACTGAAGCTTTCTTT. It codes for CASSLIVGQGGMNTEAFF.

The chain recombines TRBV28 with TRBJ1-1; no clear D. Deletions cut 3 bases from V and 0 bases from J, with 11 bases between. The CDR3 loop spans 15 amino acids. CDR1 MDHEN and CDR2 SYDVKM come from the germline V gene. CDR3: CASSFAGNMNTEAFF. In nucleotides, the CDR3 is TGTGCCAGCAGTTTTGCGGGGAACATGAACACTGAAGCTTTCTTT.

This clone showed up just a few times. CDR3 residues: CASSEIPSGRGYEQYF. CDR3 nucleotides: TGCGCCAGCAGTGAGATCCCTAGCGGGAGGGGGTACGAGCAGTACTTC. This rearrangement joins TRBV10-2 to TRBJ2-7, with 12 bases matching TRBD2. Trimming took 2 bases from V and 4 from J; bases not matched to a gene: 6. The CDR3 consists of 16 residues. In germline, CDR1 is WSHSY, CDR2 SAAADI.

The chain has TRBV7-2 and TRBJ2-5, with TRBD2 matching 13 bases. Germline trimming cut 6 bases from V and 1 base from J; bases unmatched to any gene: 5. Germline CDR1 reads SGHTA; CDR2 reads FQGNSA. This CDR3 spans 16 amino acids. Here the CDR3 DNA reads TGTGCCAGCAGTCGAACTAGCGGGAGGGCCCAAGAGACCCAGTACTTC. Translated, it gives CASSRTSGRAQETQYF.

The chain is built from TRBV6-1 and TRBJ2-7; weak D call: TRBD1 (5 bases). The CDR3 sequence is 14 residues long. Germline CDR1 reads MNHNS; CDR2 reads SASEGT. V was pared by 2 bases and J by 6 bases, with 14 bases between. CDR3: CASSEKSRGGEQYF. The DNA of the CDR3 is TGTGCCAGCAGTGAAAAGAGTAGGGGTGGCGAGCAGTACTTC.

This clone was counted a single time. The genes are TRBV7-9 and TRBJ2-2; D call uncertain. V lost 4 bases to trimming and J lost 5 bases, with 8 bases between them. The CDR3 totals 13 residues. The germline V gene encodes CDR1 SEHNR and CDR2 FQNEAQ (reference sequence). This CDR3 is CASSSSFTGELFF. In nucleotides, the CDR3 is TGTGCCAGCAGCTCCTCCTTTACCGGGGAGCTGTTTTTT.

The chain joins TRBV7-2 to TRBJ2-3; 7 bases match TRBD2. Germline V lookup: CDR1 SGHTA, CDR2 FQGNSA. With V trimmed by 3 bases and J by 1 base, 1 base remained unmatched. The CDR3 is 14 amino acids. CDR3 amino acids: CASSFGGGTDTQYF. For the CDR3, the DNA is TGTGCCAGCAGCTTTGGGGGGGGCACAGATACGCAGTATTTT. Filled out from reference TRBV7-2 and TRBJ2-3, the complete variable domain reads GAGVSQSPSNKVTEKGKDVELRCDPISGHTALYWYRQSLGQGLEFLIYFQGNSAPDKSGLPSDRFSAERTGGSVSTLTIQRTQQEDSAVYLCASSFGGGTDTQYFGPGTRLTVL.